These T cell receptor beta chains were read from a single sample in a study of blood T cell repertoires in COVID-19. Clones were read by immunoSEQ multiplex PCR, and TCRdb kept only the in-frame ones, dropping some. The table has 250,000 or so clones, around four fifths seen once. The sample consisted of peripheral blood. These receptors were taken from a woman between 55 and 75 years old with active or convalescent COVID-19. The CDR3 runs from the conserved cysteine through the conserved F or W. The D gene is left open where the match is weak. Size values are once, few and many counts, or a class for expanded clones, and some rows have none.

CDR3 DNA: TGTGCCAGCAGTCCCGAAGGGGGGGTTGGGTATGGCTACACCTTC; CDR3 protein: CASSPEGGVGYGYTF; clone size: .; V gene: TRBV2; CDR3 length: 15; D gene: .; J gene: TRBJ1-2
CDR3 DNA: TGTGCCAGCACCCTCCTAGCGGGAGGCCTCACAGATACGCAGTATTTT; CDR3 protein: CASTLLAGGLTDTQYF; clone size: once; V gene: TRBV7-9; CDR3 length: 16; D gene: TRBD2; J gene: TRBJ2-3
CDR3 DNA: TGCGCCAGCGCCCCGCAGGGGCGTGCCGGGGAGCTGTTTTTT; CDR3 protein: CASAPQGRAGELFF; clone size: .; V gene: TRBV5-1; CDR3 length: 14; D gene: .; J gene: TRBJ2-2
CDR3 DNA: TGCGCCAGCAGCTTGGCCGGGACTAGCGGCCAAGAGACCCAGTACTTC; CDR3 protein: CASSLAGTSGQETQYF; clone size: .; V gene: TRBV5-1; CDR3 length: 16; D gene: TRBD2; J gene: TRBJ2-5
CDR3 DNA: TGTGCCAGCAGCTTGGAGACGCTGTGGAGAGGTTCACCCCTCCACTTT; CDR3 protein: CASSLETLWRGSPLHF; clone size: .; V gene: TRBV7-2; CDR3 length: 16; D gene: .; J gene: TRBJ1-6
CDR3 DNA: TGTGCCAGCTCACCACCGGGCGAAACCGAAGCTTTCTTT; CDR3 protein: CASSPPGETEAFF; clone size: few; V gene: TRBV18; CDR3 length: 13; D gene: .; J gene: TRBJ1-1
CDR3 DNA: TGTGCCAGCAGTGCAATGGCCATAACTAATGAAAAACTGTTTTTT; CDR3 protein: CASSAMAITNEKLFF; clone size: .; V gene: TRBV25-1; CDR3 length: 15; D gene: .; J gene: TRBJ1-4
CDR3 DNA: TGTGCCAGCAGTCTCCAGGGGACAACTAATGAAAAACTGTTTTTT; CDR3 protein: CASSLQGTTNEKLFF; clone size: .; V gene: TRBV2; CDR3 length: 15; D gene: .; J gene: TRBJ1-4
CDR3 DNA: TGTGCCAGTAATCAGGGTGGAGGGAGCCGGTACAATGAGCAGTTCTTC; CDR3 protein: CASNQGGGSRYNEQFF; clone size: .; V gene: TRBV19; CDR3 length: 16; D gene: .; J gene: TRBJ2-1
CDR3 DNA: TGTGCCACCACAAGGGGGAATTCACCCCTCCACTTT; CDR3 protein: CATTRGNSPLHF; clone size: .; V gene: TRBV15; CDR3 length: 12; D gene: .; J gene: TRBJ1-6
CDR3 DNA: TGTGCCAGCAGCCCCCAGCGGCAACAGAACACCGGGGAGCTGTTTTTT; CDR3 protein: CASSPQRQQNTGELFF; clone size: .; V gene: TRBV14; CDR3 length: 16; D gene: .; J gene: TRBJ2-2
CDR3 DNA: TGTGCCTGGAGTGGTCGGACTGATGATGGCTACACCTTC; CDR3 protein: CAWSGRTDDGYTF; clone size: .; V gene: TRBV30; CDR3 length: 13; D gene: .; J gene: TRBJ1-2
CDR3 DNA: TGCGCCAGCAGCTTGAGCGGTGCGAGCCGGACTTTTGACACTGAAGCTTTCTTT; CDR3 protein: CASSLSGASRTFDTEAFF; clone size: once; V gene: TRBV5-1; CDR3 length: 18; D gene: .; J gene: TRBJ1-1
CDR3 DNA: TGTGCCAGCAGCCTCGGGCAGGGGCCCCACAATGAGCAGTTCTTC; CDR3 protein: CASSLGQGPHNEQFF; clone size: .; V gene: TRBV3-1/TRBV3-2; CDR3 length: 15; D gene: .; J gene: TRBJ2-1
CDR3 DNA: TGTGCCAGTAGCCGGACAGGGAACACCGGGGAGCTGTTTTTT; CDR3 protein: CASSRTGNTGELFF; clone size: .; V gene: TRBV19; CDR3 length: 14; D gene: TRBD1; J gene: TRBJ2-2
CDR3 DNA: TGTGCCACCAGTGATTTGCAGGGGATTCAAGAGACCCAGTACTTC; CDR3 protein: CATSDLQGIQETQYF; clone size: .; V gene: TRBV24-1; CDR3 length: 15; D gene: .; J gene: TRBJ2-5
CDR3 DNA: TGTGCCAGCAGCCTCAGGACAGGGGACTCACCCCTCCACTTT; CDR3 protein: CASSLRTGDSPLHF; clone size: .; V gene: TRBV7-9; CDR3 length: 14; D gene: TRBD1; J gene: TRBJ1-6